These 9 T cell receptor beta chains originate from one sample sequenced in a study of blood T cell repertoires in COVID-19. The repertoire was sequenced with immunoSEQ multiplex PCR; TCRdb's copy has only in-frame clones and lacks some. This sample has about 59,000 clones, with roughly 80% found just once. Sequenced material: peripheral blood. The receptors were gathered from an older man with acute or convalescent COVID-19.

V gene TRBV2 combines with J gene TRBJ2-7, with D perhaps TRBD1 (6 bases). From germline, CDR1 is SNHLY and CDR2 FYNNEI. The V end lost 6 bases, the J end lost 2 bases, and 11 bases lay between the germline ends. This CDR3 is built from 13 residues. CDR3 region: CASSYDRTYEQYF. In DNA, the CDR3 is TGTGCCAGCAGCTACGACAGGACCTACGAGCAGTACTTC.

The chain joins TRBV10-3 to TRBJ1-1; D remains unclear. The V end was cut by 6 bases, the J end by 2 bases, with 7 bases between. The CDR3 is 12 residues long. Germline CDR1 and CDR2: ENHRY and SYGVKD. The CDR3 protein is CAIRGGNTEAFF. The CDR3 bases are TGTGCCATCAGAGGAGGAAACACTGAAGCTTTCTTT.

This clone turned up a few times. The gene calls are TRBV11-3 and TRBJ1-1; 11 bases are shared with TRBD1. This CDR3 has 14 residues. J was trimmed by 3 bases and V by 4 bases; bases with no gene match: 1. Looked up from germline, CDR1 is SGHNT and CDR2 is YENEEA. CDR3 amino acids: CASSSGQGDTEAFF. CDR3 sequence (DNA): TGTGCCAGCAGCTCGGGACAGGGGGACACTGAAGCTTTCTTT.

The chain carries TRBV28 and TRBJ1-5; 11 bases map to TRBD1. V dropped 4 bases and J dropped 6; count of bases not matched to a gene: 5. Germline V lookup: CDR1 MDHEN, CDR2 SYDVKM. This CDR3 has 15 residues. CDR3 residues: CASSWPGTGGQPQHF. For the CDR3, the DNA is TGTGCCAGCAGTTGGCCCGGGACAGGGGGTCAGCCCCAGCATTTT.

The chain has TRBV6-1 and TRBJ1-1; no reliable D call. CDR3 length: 14 amino acids. The germline V gene has CDR1 MNHNS and CDR2 SASEGT. V was shortened by 1 base and J by 1 base, with 7 bases between the two germline ends. CDR3 nucleotides: TGTGCCAGCAGTGAAGGCAGTAAGAACACTGAAGCTTTCTTT. As protein: CASSEGSKNTEAFF.

This sequence joins TRBV29-1 and TRBJ1-1, with TRBD1 matching 7 bases. CDR1 and CDR2 from the germline V gene are SQVTM and ANQGSEA. The CDR3 consists of 11 residues. Losses at the gene ends were 2 bases for V and 11 bases for J; bases not matched to a gene: 5. The CDR3 loop is CSVEPQGLAFF. CDR3 nucleotide sequence: TGCAGCGTTGAACCACAGGGGTTGGCTTTCTTT.

The V and J genes are TRBV12-3 or TRBV12-4 and TRBJ1-6, with D hard to call. The CDR3 sequence is 11 residues long. V was trimmed by 3 bases and J by 9 bases, leaving 3 bases between them. The CDR3 DNA follows: TGTGCCAGCAGTTTCGGTTCACCCCTCCACTTT. Translation: CASSFGSPLHF.

The chain recombines TRBV5-1 with TRBJ1-3, with D perhaps TRBD1 (6 bases). V was clipped by 0 bases and J by 2 bases, with 12 bases between them. The CDR3 is 16 amino acids. Germline values: CDR1 SGHRS, CDR2 YFSETQ. The CDR3 nucleotides are TGCGCCAGCAGCTTGGAGGGGGTTTCGGCTGGAAACACCATATATTTT. It yields the protein CASSLEGVSAGNTIYF.

The chain uses TRBV2 and TRBJ1-5, with D possibly being TRBD1 (5 bases). Trimming cost V 2 bases and J 4 bases, with 18 bases left between them. Per germline, CDR1 SNHLY and CDR2 FYNNEI. This CDR3 region has 17 residues. Here the CDR3 DNA reads TGTGCCAGCAGTGAATTAGGTCCAGGGAATTCTAATCAGCCCCAGCATTTT. Amino acid sequence: CASSELGPGNSNQPQHF.